This passage covers 28 T cell receptor beta chains from one sample sequenced in a study of OX40 agonist ivuxolimab in advanced cancers. The repertoire was sequenced with immunoSEQ multiplex PCR; TCRdb's copy has only in-frame clones and lacks some. The data show tens of thousands of clones, about 80% seen once. Sequencing used CD4+ or CD8+ T cells sorted from blood, obtained in a trial of the OX40 agonist ivuxolimab. These TCRs come from an adult with an advanced solid tumor such as melanoma, head and neck, liver or kidney cancer.

This chain joins TRBV2 and TRBJ2-1; 7 nucleotides line up with TRBD2. Per germline, CDR1 SNHLY and CDR2 FYNNEI. V shed 6 bases and J 6 bases; nucleotides not matched to a gene: 5. The CDR3 runs 13 residues. CDR3 in amino acids: CASRGGWLNEQFF. In nucleotides, the CDR3 is TGTGCCAGCAGGGGGGGGTGGCTCAATGAGCAGTTCTTC.

The V call is TRBV7-2, the J call TRBJ2-5, with D perhaps matching TRBD1 (7 bases). Trimming took off 7 bases at V and 7 bases at J, with 16 bases between the two ends. CDR1 is SGHTA, CDR2 FQGNSA, per germline. The CDR3 loop spans 13 amino acids. The DNA for the CDR3 is TGTGCCAGCACCCAGGGGGAGCGGGTGACCCAGTACTTC. Protein product: CASTQGERVTQYF.

V usage is TRBV2 and J usage is TRBJ2-7, with TRBD1 matching 8 bases. Unmatched junction bases numbered 8, after V lost 6 bases and J lost 4 bases. Germline V lookup: CDR1 SNHLY, CDR2 FYNNEI. This CDR3 is 14 amino acids long. The CDR3 loop reads CASRGQALGYEQYF. The CDR3 nucleotides read TGTGCCAGCAGGGGACAGGCCTTGGGTTACGAGCAGTACTTC.

This clone is a singleton in its sample. This chain links TRBV4-2 with TRBJ2-7, with D unclear. CDR1 LGHNA and CDR2 YNFKEQ come from the germline V gene. Trimming removed 5 bases from V and 2 bases from J, with 13 bases in between. The length of the CDR3 is 14 residues. DNA of the CDR3: TGTGCCAGCAGCTTGGAAGGCGGAACCTACGAGCAGTACTTC. Translation: CASSLEGGTYEQYF.

The chain links TRBV11-2 to TRBJ2-7, with D unresolved. The CDR3 extends over 14 amino acids. The germline gives CDR1 SGHAT, CDR2 FQNNGV. With 2 bases removed from V and 4 bases from J, the gap between germline ends came to 12 bases. This CDR3 is CASSLNFLGYEQYF. The CDR3 bases are TGTGCCAGCAGCTTAAATTTCCTGGGTTACGAGCAGTACTTC.

The chain employs TRBV11-2 and TRBJ2-2; D might be TRBD2 (6 bases). Looked up from germline, CDR1 is SGHAT and CDR2 is FQNNGV. Trimming shortened V by 5 bases and J by 4 bases, and 23 bases separated the two germline ends. This CDR3 comprises 18 residues. The CDR3 DNA reads as TGTGCCAGCAGCATCCACCTAGCGACAGCCGCGGGCACCGGGGAGCTGTTTTTT. The encoded protein is CASSIHLATAAGTGELFF.

The chain combines TRBV6-6 with TRBJ1-6; D remains unclear. Per germline, CDR1 MNHNY and CDR2 SVGAGI (reference sequence). The CDR3 consists of 15 residues. V lost 2 bases, J lost 0 bases, and 5 bases lay in between. The DNA of the CDR3 is TGTGCCAGCAGTTACAGCAGCTCCTATAATTCACCCCTCCACTTT. This codes for CASSYSSSYNSPLHF.

DNA for the CDR3: TGTGCCAGCAGCCCAGGACTAGCGGGAGTAGGCACAGATACGCAGTATTTT. Translated: CASSPGLAGVGTDTQYF. V gene TRBV5-5 combines with J gene TRBJ2-3, with 13 bases lining up with TRBD2. The CDR3 is 17 amino acids. V shed 4 bases and J 1 base; nucleotides not matched to a gene: 6. CDR1 and CDR2 (germline): SGHKS, YYEKEE (reference sequence).

This clone appeared once. The genes are TRBV11-3 and TRBJ2-2; D is tentatively TRBD1 or TRBD2 (5 bases each). The germline V gene has CDR1 SGHNT and CDR2 YENEEA. The CDR3 runs 16 residues. V dropped 1 base and J dropped 0 bases, with 9 bases sitting between them. The CDR3: CASSLGGTSNTGELFF. CDR3 DNA sequence: TGTGCCAGCAGCTTAGGAGGGACCTCGAACACCGGGGAGCTGTTTTTT.

The gene calls are TRBV9 and TRBJ2-2, with D possibly being TRBD1 (5 bases). The CDR3 is 15 residues long. The V gene's germline CDR1 is SGDLS and CDR2 YYNGEE. V lost 4 bases to trimming and J lost 5 bases, with 15 bases between them. In DNA form, the CDR3 reads TGTGCCAGCAGCCCAATTACAGGCGAGACCGGGGAGCTGTTTTTT. Its translation is CASSPITGETGELFF.

V gene TRBV9 combines with J gene TRBJ2-7; D gene unclear. The CDR3 covers 15 residues. Germline V CDR1 and CDR2: SGDLS, YYNGEE. Trimming left V 0 bases short and J 3 bases short, with 13 bases between. In DNA, the CDR3 is TGTGCCAGCAGCGTAGGAAGCCTGGGGATCTACGAGCAGTACTTC. This gives the protein CASSVGSLGIYEQYF.

The gene calls are TRBV18 and TRBJ2-1; tentative D call: TRBD2 (6 bases). Trimming took off 6 bases at V and 4 bases at J, with 10 bases between the two ends. This CDR3 contains 13 residues. CDR1 is KGHSH, CDR2 LQKENI, per germline. DNA for the CDR3: TGTGCCAGCTCCCGGGACTCTTACAATGAGCAGTTCTTC. As protein: CASSRDSYNEQFF. The variable domain in full, completed from reference TRBV18 and TRBJ2-1, reads NAGVMQNPRHLVRRRGQEARLRCSPMKGHSHVYWYRQLPEEGLKFMVYLQKENIIDESGMPKERFSAEFPKEGPSILRIQQVVRGDSAAYFCASSRDSYNEQFFGPGTRLTVL.

This clone was detected only once. V usage is TRBV5-5 and J usage is TRBJ2-7, with a tentative D call TRBD1 (6 bases). Per germline, CDR1 SGHKS and CDR2 YYEKEE (reference sequence). CDR3 size: 13 residues. V lost 1 base, J lost 6 bases, and 11 bases lay in between. DNA of the CDR3: TGTGCCAGCAGCTTGCTACAGGGCTCCGAGCAGTACTTC. It translates to CASSLLQGSEQYF.

This chain connects TRBV4-1 to TRBJ2-5; 7 bases fit TRBD1. The J call is doubtful: the DNA matches TRBJ2-7 better. CDR1 MGHRA and CDR2 YSYEKL come from the germline V gene. The CDR3 is 15 amino acids. The CDR3 region has the DNA TGCGCCAGCAGCCCGCGACAGGGAACGTCCTACGAGCAGTACTTC. It yields the protein CASSPRQGTSYEQYF.

Turning to this clone: Its ends do not fully match the called genes, so a read error is possible. The J gene is TRBJ1-4, the V gene TRBV15, with TRBD1 as a possible D gene (5 bases). CDR1 is LNHNV and CDR2 is YYDKDF in the germline V gene (reference sequence). The CDR3 is 14 amino acids. CDR3 bases: TGTGCCACCAGCAGAGACAGGGTGTCGGAAACTGTGGTTTTT. It yields the protein CATSRDRVSETVVF.

The genes are TRBV21-1 and TRBJ2-7. TRBV21-1 is marked as a pseudogene. CDR3 size: 9 residues. The CDR3 DNA is TGTGCCATACGCCACGAGCAGTACTTC. It encodes CAIRHEQYF.

The chain employs TRBV5-1 and TRBJ2-5, with D uncertain. The end of the DNA fits TRBJ2-7 better, so the J call may be wrong. Germline V lookup: CDR1 SGHRS, CDR2 YFSETQ. The CDR3 covers 14 residues. CDR3 amino acids: CASSLDPDVYEQYF. Written as DNA, the CDR3 is TGCGCCAGCAGCTTGGACCCGGACGTCTACGAGCAGTACTTC.

By share, this clone ranks as medium-sized. The V and J genes are TRBV6-1 and TRBJ1-1; D perhaps matches TRBD1 (5 bases). CDR1 is MNHNS, CDR2 SASEGT, per germline. V lost 1 base and J lost 1, with 10 bases in between. This CDR3 contains 15 residues. The CDR3 loop reads CASSEGGKGNTEAFF. As DNA, the CDR3 is TGTGCCAGCAGTGAAGGGGGGAAGGGGAACACTGAAGCTTTCTTT.

The rearrangement links TRBV7-9 to TRBJ2-1, with D possibly matching TRBD2 (5 bases). Germline V gives CDR1 SEHNR, CDR2 FQNEAQ (reference sequence). V lost 0 bases and J 12 bases, leaving 12 bases between the germline ends. The CDR3 extends over 13 amino acids. The CDR3 is CASSLAGGLLQFF. The CDR3 bases are TGTGCCAGCAGCTTAGCGGGCGGGTTGTTGCAGTTCTTC. Full variable domain (missing parts from reference TRBV7-9 and TRBJ2-1): DTGVSQNPRHKITKRGQNVTFRCDPISEHNRLYWYRQTLGQGPEFLTYFQNEAQLEKSRLLSDRFSAERPKGSFSTLEIQRTEQGDSAMYLCASSLAGGLLQFFGPGTRLTVL.

This sequence joins TRBV4-3 and TRBJ2-3, with D unresolved. CDR3 length: 15 residues. CDR1 LGHNA and CDR2 YSLEER come from the germline V gene. Trimming removed 1 base from V and 2 bases from J, with 10 bases in between. CDR3 DNA: TGCGCCAGCAGCCAAGCCCCCCCTCCCACAGATACGCAGTATTTT. This encodes CASSQAPPPTDTQYF.

This clone turned up a few times. This chain uses TRBV15 with TRBJ2-6; no clear D gene. V was cut by 0 bases and J by 4 bases, with 10 bases left in between. This CDR3 has 16 amino acids. The germline V gene has CDR1 LNHNV and CDR2 YYDKDF (reference sequence). The DNA of the CDR3 is TGTGCCACCAGCAGAGAAGTCCTTGGGGGGGCCAACGTCCTGACTTTC. It specifies CATSREVLGGANVLTF.

The chain links TRBV10-2 to TRBJ1-6; tentatively, D is TRBD1 (5 bases). Deletions cut 2 bases from V and 7 bases from J, with 6 bases between. Germline V CDR1 and CDR2: WSHSY, SAAADI. The CDR3 is 13 amino acids. The DNA for the CDR3 is TGCGCCAGCAGTGAGGACAGCAATTCACCCCTCCACTTT. Amino acid sequence: CASSEDSNSPLHF.

V usage is TRBV5-8 and J usage is TRBJ2-2, with TRBD2 matching 7 bases. The CDR3 loop spans 15 amino acids. Trimming at V came to 7 bases and at J to 1 base, leaving 7 bases not matched to a gene. Germline V gene lookup returns CDR1 SGHTS and CDR2 YDEGEE. The CDR3 DNA sequence: TGTGCCAGCTCCCTCTGGGGGGGGAACACCGGGGAGCTGTTTTTT. This codes for CASSLWGGNTGELFF.

The rearrangement links TRBV6-5 to TRBJ2-5; weak D call: TRBD2 (6 bases). The CDR3 spans 13 residues. V lost 2 bases, J lost 2 bases, and 6 bases lay in between. Per germline, CDR1 MNHEY and CDR2 SVGAGI. The CDR3 DNA follows: TGTGCCAGCAGTTACAGCGGGCAAGAGACCCAGTACTTC. It codes for CASSYSGQETQYF.

V usage is TRBV7-8 and J usage is TRBJ2-7; no clear D. V was cut by 5 bases and J by 4 bases, with 12 bases left in between. Germline CDR1 reads SGHVS; CDR2 reads FQNEAQ. CDR3 length: 13 residues. CDR3 residues: CASSPEPIYEQYF. The DNA of the CDR3 is TGTGCCAGCAGCCCAGAGCCCATTTACGAGCAGTACTTC.

This clone was counted a single time. The rearrangement links TRBV5-1 to TRBJ2-7; 12 bases fit TRBD2. This CDR3 contains 15 residues. Unmatched junction bases numbered 9, after V lost 6 bases and J lost 5 bases. Germline loops: CDR1 SGHRS, CDR2 YFSETQ. CDR3 in amino acids: CASKWLAGGPDEQYF. The CDR3 DNA reads as TGCGCCAGCAAGTGGCTAGCGGGAGGGCCCGACGAGCAGTACTTC.

The V call is TRBV5-1, the J call TRBJ1-4; TRBD1 aligns across 8 bases. The CDR3 covers 15 residues. Per germline, CDR1 SGHRS and CDR2 YFSETQ. V gave up 4 bases and J gave up 7 bases; unmatched junction bases: 9. The CDR3 loop reads CASSRTGGMAEKLFF. The CDR3 bases are TGCGCCAGCAGCCGAACAGGGGGGATGGCTGAAAAACTGTTTTTT.

The chain is built from TRBV10-2 and TRBJ2-2; TRBD1 matches 8 bases. The ends lost 8 bases at V and 7 bases at J; junction bases unmatched: 6. Germline loops: CDR1 WSHSY, CDR2 SAAADI. This CDR3 has 13 residues. This CDR3 is CASLRGRNGELFF. CDR3 in DNA: TGCGCCAGCCTCAGGGGGCGAAACGGGGAGCTGTTTTTT.